This T cell receptor beta chain was obtained from a study of blood T cell repertoires in COVID-19. About the study: PBMCs, B-cell-depleted T cells, or T cells were the source of the cDNA or gDNA that made up the material.

V lost 3 bases to trimming and J lost 6 bases; unmatched junction nucleotides: 7. CDR3 length: 14 amino acids. Germline V gene lookup returns CDR1 ENHRY and CDR2 SYGVKD. Per the authors' pipeline: How many nucleated cells were present was estimated from reference gene primer amplification. TCRdb's copy holds only in-frame clones and misses some; the assay was immunoSEQ multiplex PCR. V, J and clone size derive from that table, while D and trimming were established from the DNA sequence. The repertoire holds about 86,000 clones, approximately 83% seen once, with roughly a third in the top ten. The chain combines TRBV10-3 with TRBJ1-1; 7 bases fit TRBD1. This receptor was obtained from a woman older than 75 with active or convalescent COVID-19. Sample: peripheral blood. This CDR3 reads CAISDTGDSSEAFF. CDR3 coding DNA: TGTGCCATCAGTGACACAGGGGATTCCTCTGAAGCTTTCTTT.